A single sample gave rise to the 22 T cell receptor beta chains below, sequenced in a study of Ad26.COV2.S vaccination and SARS-CoV-2 variants. The repertoire was sequenced with immunoSEQ multiplex PCR; TCRdb's copy has only in-frame clones and lacks some. The sample shows 300,000 to 500,000 clones, 80% to 90% of them seen only once. Documented treatment: approximately 18 received Ad26.COV2.S at low or high dose, single or two shots; 5 received placebo; per-sample allocation not given. The samples date from day 63 after the first vaccine or placebo injection. The sequences come from peripheral blood, collected in a trial of Ad26.COV2.S vaccine versus placebo. These TCRs come from a person aged 18-60 years who received the Ad26.COV2.S COVID-19 vaccine or a placebo.

This clone was detected only once. CDR3 DNA sequence: TGTGCCAGCAGCCAAGTTGGGACAGCGCAAGAGACCCAGTACTTC. Translation gives CASSQVGTAQETQYF. The chain recombines TRBV3-1 (or the pseudogene TRBV3-2) with TRBJ2-5; 7 nucleotides match TRBD1. The CDR3 totals 15 residues. From germline, CDR1 is LGHDT and CDR2 YNNKEL (reference sequence). The junction had 4 bases not matched to a gene; V was cut back by 1 base and J by 2 bases.

The rearrangement uses TRBV6-6 and TRBJ2-1; D remains ambiguous. V lost 6 bases and J 5 bases, leaving 5 bases between the germline ends. Germline CDR1 is MNHNY and CDR2 is SVGAGI (reference sequence). CDR3 length: 11 residues. In DNA form, the CDR3 reads TGTGCCAGCAGGGGGAACAATGAGCAGTTCTTC. Translation gives CASRGNNEQFF.

Here the CDR3 reads CASSIGARVGTEAFF. The DNA of the CDR3 is TGTGCCAGTAGTATAGGGGCCAGGGTAGGGACTGAAGCTTTCTTT. The gene calls are TRBV19 and TRBJ1-1; TRBD1 is a possible D gene (5 bases). This CDR3 spans 15 amino acids. V lost 1 base to trimming and J lost 5 bases, with 14 bases between them. Germline V CDR1 and CDR2: LNHDA, SQIVND (reference sequence). Full variable domain (missing parts from reference TRBV19 and TRBJ1-1): DGGITQSPKYLFRKEGQNVTLSCEQNLNHDAMYWYRQDPGQGLRLIYYSQIVNDFQKGDIAEGYSVSREKKESFPLTVTSAQKNPTAFYLCASSIGARVGTEAFFGQGTRLTVV.

The CDR3 sequence: CASSAQDTGELFF. The CDR3 coding sequence is TGTGCCAGCAGCGCCCAAGATACCGGGGAGCTGTTTTTT. The J gene is TRBJ2-2, the V gene TRBV9; unclear D gene. The CDR3 totals 13 residues. The V end was cut by 3 bases, the J end by 5 bases, with 8 bases between. CDR1 is SGDLS and CDR2 is YYNGEE in the germline V gene.

The genes are TRBV25-1 and TRBJ2-2; no reliable D call. Germline lookup yields CDR1 MGHDK and CDR2 SYGVNS. CDR3 length: 16 residues. The ends were cut back, 6 bases at V and 6 bases at J, with 20 bases in the middle. CDR3 nucleotide sequence: TGTGCCAGCAGCGAGAGTCCGATTCAGCCTGCCGGGGAGCTGTTTTTT. Translating gives CASSESPIQPAGELFF.

The CDR3 nucleotides are TGCGCCAGCAGCCAGGCTTACGCGACAGGCCGAGATGCAACTAATGAAAAACTGTTTTTT. Amino acid sequence: CASSQAYATGRDATNEKLFF. The V and J genes are TRBV4-1 and TRBJ1-4; D possibly corresponds to TRBD1 (6 bases). V was shortened by 3 bases and J by 0 bases, with 23 bases between the two germline ends. The CDR3 length is 20 residues. Germline V gene sequence: CDR1 MGHRA, CDR2 YSYEKL.

The J gene is TRBJ2-7, the V gene TRBV7-8; 11 nucleotides align to TRBD2. J gave up 6 bases and V 0 bases, and 1 base lay outside the gene matches. Looked up from germline, CDR1 is SGHVS and CDR2 is FQNEAQ. The CDR3 length is 14 residues. DNA of the CDR3: TGTGCCAGCAGCTTAGCTAGCGGGGGGGCCGAGCAGTACTTC. This translates into CASSLASGGAEQYF.

The rearrangement joins TRBV6-2 or TRBV6-3 to TRBJ1-5; D remains ambiguous. Germline CDR1 is MNHEY and CDR2 is SVGEGT. This CDR3 is built from 15 residues. V dropped 2 bases and J dropped 9 bases, with 17 bases sitting between them. The CDR3: CASSYAEVEYLPQHF. DNA for the CDR3: TGTGCCAGCAGTTACGCGGAAGTGGAGTATCTGCCCCAGCATTTT.

This clone is a singleton in its sample. CDR3 in amino acids: CASSWRQGTYNEQFF. CDR3 bases: TGTGCCAGCAGTTGGAGACAGGGCACCTACAATGAGCAGTTCTTC. This chain joins TRBV6-2 or TRBV6-3 and TRBJ2-1; TRBD1 matches at 7 bases. CDR1 and CDR2 from the germline V gene are MNHEY and SVGEGT. The CDR3 is made up of 15 amino acids. V lost 4 bases and J lost 2; bases outside the gene matches: 5.

The chain is built from TRBV6-5 and TRBJ1-3; 9 nucleotides align to TRBD1. CDR1 is MNHEY, CDR2 SVGAGI, per germline. The CDR3 covers 11 residues. With 10 bases clipped from V and 8 bases from J, the junction kept 3 bases outside the gene matches. The CDR3 is CATDRGYTIYF. In nucleotides, the CDR3 is TGTGCCACAGACAGGGGGTACACCATATATTTT.

The rearrangement joins TRBV11-2 to TRBJ2-2; 8 nucleotides align to TRBD2. CDR1 SGHAT and CDR2 FQNNGV come from the germline V gene. The trim removed 5 bases at V and 2 bases at J, leaving 7 bases unmatched. CDR3 size: 16 residues. DNA for the CDR3: TGTGCCAGCAGCCCGACCGGGACTAGTAACACCGGGGAGCTGTTTTTT. Its protein is CASSPTGTSNTGELFF.

The J gene is TRBJ2-5, the V gene TRBV10-1; D remains ambiguous. V was pared by 0 bases and J by 5 bases, with 7 bases between. The CDR3 is 13 amino acids. From germline, CDR1 is WNHNN and CDR2 SYGVQD (reference sequence). This CDR3 is CASSESTYETQYF. In nucleotides, the CDR3 is TGCGCCAGCAGTGAGTCGACTTACGAGACCCAGTACTTC.

This sequence joins TRBV4-1 and TRBJ1-3; possible D gene TRBD1, 5 bases. CDR1 is MGHRA, CDR2 YSYEKL, per germline. Trimming shortened V by 3 bases and J by 0 bases, and 6 bases separated the two germline ends. The CDR3 sequence is 14 residues long. CDR3 in DNA: TGCGCCAGCAGCCAGGACAACTCTGGAAACACCATATATTTT. It specifies CASSQDNSGNTIYF.

In this sample, this clone turned up a few times. This chain links TRBV27 with TRBJ2-2; TRBD1 matches 9 bases. CDR3 length equals 17 residues. The J segment lost 2 bases and the V segment lost 5 bases, leaving 9 bases of the junction unmatched. Germline CDR1 is MNHEY and CDR2 is SMNVEV (reference sequence). CDR3 nucleotide sequence: TGTGCCAGCAGTCGGGACAGGGTGGGGGTTAACACCGGGGAGCTGTTTTTT. This translates into CASSRDRVGVNTGELFF.

J is TRBJ2-2 and V is TRBV19; possible D gene TRBD1, 5 bases. Deletions cut 1 base from V and 5 bases from J, with 14 bases between. Germline V gene sequence: CDR1 LNHDA, CDR2 SQIVND (reference sequence). The CDR3 has 16 residues. In DNA form, the CDR3 reads TGTGCCAGTAGTATAGTAACTGGGGCAGGTACCGGGGAGCTGTTTTTT. Translating gives CASSIVTGAGTGELFF.

The chain is built from TRBV6-1 and TRBJ1-2; D not resolved. Germline values: CDR1 MNHNS, CDR2 SASEGT. CDR3 size: 12 residues. Trimming cost V 3 bases and J 1 base, with 3 bases left between them. CDR3 bases: TGTGCCAGCAGTGAGGGTAACTATGGCTACACCTTC. Translation: CASSEGNYGYTF.

This chain links TRBV30 with TRBJ2-1; 10 positions match TRBD2. V lost 1 base and J lost 4; bases outside the gene matches: 4. CDR1 is GTSNPN, CDR2 SVGIG, per germline (reference sequence). The CDR3 contains 15 residues. CDR3 protein: CAWSGTTSGYNEQFF. The CDR3 region has the DNA TGTGCCTGGAGTGGGACGACTAGCGGGTACAATGAGCAGTTCTTC. Looking up the rest from reference TRBV30 and TRBJ2-1 gives the full variable domain: SQTIHQWPATLVQPVGSPLSLECTVEGTSNPNLYWYRQAAGRGLQLLFYSVGIGQISSEVPQNLSASRPQDRQFILSSKKLLLSDSGFYLCAWSGTTSGYNEQFFGPGTRLTVL.

This chain connects TRBV4-3 to TRBJ1-4; 7 bases match TRBD1. The CDR3 runs to 16 residues. The junction had 8 bases not matched to a gene; V was cut back by 0 bases and J by 7 bases. In germline, CDR1 is LGHNA, CDR2 YSLEER. The CDR3 is CASSQDRGLVSEKLFF. CDR3 DNA: TGCGCCAGCAGCCAAGATAGGGGGCTAGTAAGTGAAAAACTGTTTTTT.

J is TRBJ1-2 and V is TRBV6-2 or TRBV6-3, with 10 bases aligning to TRBD1. Looked up from germline, CDR1 is MNHEY and CDR2 is SVGEGT. This CDR3 region has 15 residues. V was pared by 6 bases and J by 5 bases, with 9 bases of the junction left unmatched. As DNA, the CDR3 is TGTGCCAGCAGCCCTTTCCGGGACAGGGGATATGGCTACACCTTC. This encodes CASSPFRDRGYGYTF.

The chain combines TRBV3-1 (or the pseudogene TRBV3-2) with TRBJ2-1; D is unclear. The CDR3 runs 14 residues. The germline gives CDR1 LGHDT, CDR2 YNNKEL (reference sequence). Trimming cost V 2 bases and J 5 bases, with 10 bases left between them. CDR3 protein: CASSQLRSNNEQFF. CDR3 bases: TGTGCCAGCAGCCAACTGCGGAGCAACAATGAGCAGTTCTTC.

The chain couples TRBV3-1 (or the pseudogene TRBV3-2) to TRBJ1-2; D gene uncertain. V dropped 1 base and J dropped 4 bases, with 7 bases sitting between them. CDR1 is LGHDT and CDR2 is YNNKEL in the germline V gene (reference sequence). The CDR3 has 13 amino acids. This chain's CDR3 is CASSQGGSYGYTF. CDR3 DNA: TGTGCCAGCAGCCAAGGTGGCAGCTATGGCTACACCTTC.

The chain is built from TRBV10-2 and TRBJ2-7; D uncertain. CDR3 length: 15 residues. Germline loops: CDR1 WSHSY, CDR2 SAAADI. Deletions cut 2 bases from V and 4 bases from J, with 15 bases between. CDR3 DNA sequence: TGCGCCAGCAGTGAGGCCCTCGCGCGGCAATACGAGCAGTACTTC. Protein product: CASSEALARQYEQYF.